This T cell receptor (beta chain) was obtained from a study of blood T cell repertoires in COVID-19. Study in general: Both acute and convalescent COVID-19 samples were obtained from the United States, Italy and Spain. The analysed material was cDNA or gDNA that came from T cells, B-cell-depleted T cells, or PBMCs.

As originally analysed: From reference gene primer amplification, estimates of nucleated cell counts were derived. Some clones are missing from TCRdb's copy, which holds only in-frame ones; the method was immunoSEQ multiplex PCR. The V and J calls and clone size come from that table; D and trimming were worked out from the DNA. The repertoire has about 110,000 clones, just over 75% of them found once; the top ten carry more than 3.5%. The CDR3 consists of 14 residues. Per germline, CDR1 KGHSH and CDR2 LQKENI. Deletions cut 0 bases from V and 2 bases from J, with 8 bases between. Sequenced material: peripheral blood. This clonotype was obtained from a woman aged 80 or over with acute or convalescent COVID-19. The chain recombines TRBV18 with TRBJ2-7; D is unresolved. CDR3 DNA sequence: TGTGCCAGCTCACCACCTGGCTCCACCTACGAGCAGTACTTC. This translates into CASSPPGSTYEQYF. The variable domain in full, with the rest retrieved from reference TRBV18 and TRBJ2-7, is NAGVMQNPRHLVRRRGQEARLRCSPMKGHSHVYWYRQLPEEGLKFMVYLQKENIIDESGMPKERFSAEFPKEGPSILRIQQVVRGDSAAYFCASSPPGSTYEQYFGPGTRLTVT.